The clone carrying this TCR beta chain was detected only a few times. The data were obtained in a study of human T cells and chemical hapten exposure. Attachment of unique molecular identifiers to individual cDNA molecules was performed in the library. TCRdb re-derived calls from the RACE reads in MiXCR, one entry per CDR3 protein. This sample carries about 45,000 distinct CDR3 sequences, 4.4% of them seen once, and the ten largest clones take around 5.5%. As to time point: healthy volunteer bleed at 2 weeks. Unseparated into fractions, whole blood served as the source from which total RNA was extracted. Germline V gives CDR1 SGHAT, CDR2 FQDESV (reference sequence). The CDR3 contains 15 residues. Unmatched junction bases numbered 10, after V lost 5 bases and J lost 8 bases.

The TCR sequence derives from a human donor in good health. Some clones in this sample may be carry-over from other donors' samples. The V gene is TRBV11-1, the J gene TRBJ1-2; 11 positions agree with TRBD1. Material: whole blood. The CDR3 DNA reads TGTGCCAGCAGCCTAGGAGGACAGGGGGCGCGAGGCTACACCTTC. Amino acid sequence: CASSLGGQGARGYTF.